The rows below give T cell receptor beta chains drawn from one sample of a study of cytomegalovirus exposure and HLA in healthy donors. Libraries were prepared by immunoSEQ multiplex PCR; TCRdb keeps only in-frame clonotypes and omits some of them. The sample lists some 70,000 clones; about 81% were seen once. Sequenced: PBMCs. These receptors were obtained from a woman aged 45 to 65 in good health and CMV-seronegative. CDR3s include the opening cysteine and the closing phenylalanine or tryptophan. D genes are given only for firm matches. A clone size is listed for some rows: how often the clone was seen (once, few, many), or a class if it is expanded.

>-|TRBV6-6|TRBJ2-7|-
TGTGCCAGCAGCACTAGATCCTACAACTCCTACGAGCAGTACTTC
CASSTRSYNSYEQYF
>TRBD2|TRBV7-3|TRBJ2-1|-
TGTGCCAGCAGCCCCGGACTAGCGGGGGTCTGGGAGCAGTTCTTC
CASSPGLAGVWEQFF
>-|TRBV21-1|TRBJ1-2|once
TGTGCCAGCCCTCACCTCCGGGACAGCCGGAACTATGGCTACACCTTC
CASPHLRDSRNYGYTF
>-|TRBV11-2|TRBJ1-2|few
TGTGCCAGCAGCTCCCATGAGAGTGACAGTCTCAACTATGGCTACACCTTC
CASSSHESDSLNYGYTF
>-|TRBV19|TRBJ1-1|-
TGTGCCAGTAGTATATCCGGACAAGGGTATTCTCTGAACACTGAAGCTTTCTTT
CASSISGQGYSLNTEAFF
>TRBD1|TRBV28|TRBJ2-6|-
TGTGCCAGCAGTTTTGACAGGGGGCCATCTGGGGCCAACGTCCTGACTTTC
CASSFDRGPSGANVLTF
>-|TRBV7-3|TRBJ2-1|-
TGTGCCAGCAGCTCGCCCTTCGTTGAGGAGATCCGGAATGAGCAGTTCTTC
CASSSPFVEEIRNEQFF
>-|TRBV2|TRBJ2-7|-
TGTGCCAGCAGGTCCCCACTGTACGAGCAGTACTTC
CASRSPLYEQYF
>-|TRBV5-4|TRBJ2-5|-
TGTGCCAGCAGTTGGTGGGTGGACAGCCAAGAGACCCAGTACTTC
CASSWWVDSQETQYF
>TRBD2|TRBV15|TRBJ2-1|-
TGTGCCACCAGCTCTGACCCCGGGGGGTACAATGAGCAGTTCTTC
CATSSDPGGYNEQFF
>TRBD1|TRBV4-1|TRBJ1-1|-
TGCGCCAGCAGCCAAGAGGGACAGGTAGGGACTGAAGCTTTCTTT
CASSQEGQVGTEAFF
>-|TRBV6-1|TRBJ1-2|-
TGTGCCAGCAGTGAAGTGCAGTTACCTAACTATGGCTACACCTTC
CASSEVQLPNYGYTF
>-|TRBV5-4|TRBJ2-3|-
TGTGCCAGCAGCCCCACCCCGCTAGCCCCTCGGGATACGCAGTATTTT
CASSPTPLAPRDTQYF
>-|TRBV19|TRBJ1-2|-
TGTGCCAGTAGTTTACAGGGTGGCTATGGCTACACCTTC
CASSLQGGYGYTF
>-|TRBV9|TRBJ1-4|-
TGTGCCAGCAGCGGGGGGCAGGTCCTTCCGTCGGGTGAAAAACTGTTTTTT
CASSGGQVLPSGEKLFF
>-|TRBV28|TRBJ1-3|-
TGTGCCAGCCTCAGGCGTCAGACCCTCTATGTCTATTTT
CASLRRQTLYVYF
>TRBD1|TRBV28|TRBJ1-4|-
TGTGCCAGCAGACATCGGGACAGATCTAATGAAAAACTGTTTTTT
CASRHRDRSNEKLFF
>TRBD2|TRBV4-2|TRBJ2-7|-
TGTGCCAGCAGCCCAGAGATGGCGGGAGGGCCCTCCTACGAGCAGTACTTC
CASSPEMAGGPSYEQYF
>-|TRBV2|TRBJ2-6|-
TGTGCCAGCAGTGAACAGGGGACTGGGGCCAACGTCCTGACTTTC
CASSEQGTGANVLTF
>TRBD2|TRBV11-2|TRBJ2-1|-
TGTGCCAGCAGCTTACGGGGACTAGCGTCTTACAATGAGCAGTTCTTC
CASSLRGLASYNEQFF
>TRBD1|TRBV7-9|TRBJ1-2|-
TGTGCCAGCAGCTTCGGACAGGGTGGTGGCTACACCTTC
CASSFGQGGGYTF
>-|TRBV7-2|TRBJ2-1|-
TGTGCCAGCAGCTGGTCATCCGGGGTGATCGAGCAGTTCTTC
CASSWSSGVIEQFF
>-|TRBV10-1|TRBJ2-7|-
TGCGCCAGCAACTTCGACAGCTACGAGCAGTACTTC
CASNFDSYEQYF
>TRBD1|TRBV18|TRBJ2-5|few
TGTGCCAGCTCACCGTCGACAGGGGTGGAAAAAGAGACCCAGTACTTC
CASSPSTGVEKETQYF
>TRBD2|TRBV5-1|TRBJ2-1|-
TGCGCCAGCAGCTCGCTAGCGGTTTCCTACAATGAGCAGTTCTTC
CASSSLAVSYNEQFF
>-|TRBV19|TRBJ1-5|-
TGTGCCAGTAGTAAGGAGGATCAGCCCCAGCATTTT
CASSKEDQPQHF